Below, 29 T cell receptor beta chains from the same sample are listed, as sequenced in a study of T cell repertoires in cytomegalovirus infection. TCRdb reprocessed the reads with MiXCR, giving one entry per CDR3 protein. The sample shows hundreds of thousands of distinct CDR3 sequences, about 11% of them seen only once. Sequencing input: PBMCs. These TCRs come from a human donor in good health (CMV status not recorded). Some clones in this sample may be carry-over from other donors' samples.

There are many counts of this clonotype. The chain carries TRBV7-8 and TRBJ2-1; D call uncertain. This CDR3 contains 13 residues. Germline CDR1 is SGHVS and CDR2 is FQNEAQ. Trimming left V 2 bases short and J 9 bases short, with 11 bases between. The CDR3 region is CASSLSPMGEQFF. The CDR3 DNA is TGTGCCAGCAGCTTATCCCCGATGGGTGAGCAGTTCTTC.

This clonotype was seen ten or more times. The V and J genes are TRBV11-1 and TRBJ2-2; tentatively, D is TRBD1 (6 bases). Trimming removed 5 bases from V and 5 bases from J, with 9 bases in between. Germline V gene sequence: CDR1 SGHAT, CDR2 FQDESV (reference sequence). The CDR3 has 13 residues. The CDR3 coding sequence is TGTGCCAGCAGCACAGGGACGACCGGGGAGCTGTTTTTT. The encoded protein is CASSTGTTGELFF. The full variable domain, with the rest looked up from reference TRBV11-1 and TRBJ2-2, is EAEVAQSPRYKITEKSQAVAFWCDPISGHATLYWYRQILGQGPELLVQFQDESVVDDSQLPKDRFSAERLKGVDSTLKIQPAELGDSAMYLCASSTGTTGELFFGEGSRLTVL.

The rearrangement uses TRBV2 and TRBJ1-5; TRBD1 matches at 10 bases. V dropped 8 bases and J dropped 3; count of bases not matched to a gene: 4. Germline CDR1 SNHLY, CDR2 FYNNEI. The CDR3 totals 14 residues. The CDR3 reads CASDRQGANQPQHF. The CDR3, as DNA: TGTGCCAGCGATAGACAGGGGGCCAATCAGCCCCAGCATTTT. The full variable domain, in which reference TRBV2 and TRBJ1-5 provide the parts outside the CDR3, is EPEVTQTPSHQVTQMGQEVILRCVPISNHLYFYWYRQILGQKVEFLVSFYNNEISEKSEIFDDQFSVERPDGSNFTLKIRSTKLEDSAMYFCASDRQGANQPQHFGDGTRLSIL.

This clonotype was seen ten or more times. CDR3 sequence (DNA): TGTGCCAGCAGCTTTACAGGGGGCTACCACGAGCAGTACTTC. It codes for CASSFTGGYHEQYF. This sequence joins TRBV5-5 and TRBJ2-7, with 9 bases that match TRBD1. CDR1 SGHKS and CDR2 YYEKEE come from the germline V gene (reference sequence). The trim removed 2 bases at V and 5 bases at J, leaving 5 bases unmatched. The CDR3 runs 14 residues.

The table lists this clonotype with many counts. The V gene is TRBV27, the J gene TRBJ2-7; 8 bases align to TRBD1. The length of the CDR3 is 15 residues. Germline values: CDR1 MNHEY, CDR2 SMNVEV (reference sequence). Germline trimming cut 4 bases from V and 5 bases from J; bases unmatched to any gene: 10. Written as DNA, the CDR3 is TGTGCCAGCAGTTACCTAACAGGGGGTAAGAACGAGCAGTACTTC. Translated, it gives CASSYLTGGKNEQYF.

This clonotype was counted ten times or more. This chain connects TRBV7-9 to TRBJ2-2; D is ambiguous. CDR3 length: 20 amino acids. Germline lookup yields CDR1 SEHNR and CDR2 FQNEAQ (reference sequence). Deletions cut 2 bases from V and 0 bases from J, with 22 bases between. DNA of the CDR3: TGTGCCAGCAGCTTAATGGGGTCAAGGTCCAGGAATCCGAACACCGGGGAGCTGTTTTTT. Translation: CASSLMGSRSRNPNTGELFF. Drawing the rest from reference TRBV7-9 and TRBJ2-2, the complete variable domain is DTGVSQNPRHKITKRGQNVTFRCDPISEHNRLYWYRQTLGQGPEFLTYFQNEAQLEKSRLLSDRFSAERPKGSFSTLEIQRTEQGDSAMYLCASSLMGSRSRNPNTGELFFGEGSRLTVL.

In its sample, this clonotype was seen a few times. The genes are TRBV6-1 and TRBJ2-5; a possible D gene is TRBD1 (5 bases). V was cut by 2 bases and J by 5 bases, with 15 bases left in between. The CDR3 runs 15 residues. Germline V gene lookup returns CDR1 MNHNS and CDR2 SASEGT. The CDR3 DNA sequence: TGTGCCAGCAGTGAAATTGGACGGAGACAGGAGACCCAGTACTTC. Translated: CASSEIGRRQETQYF.

This clonotype was seen ten or more times. This chain joins TRBV6-2 or TRBV6-3 and TRBJ1-1; D is ambiguous. The CDR3 runs to 13 residues. Trimming took off 1 base at V and 7 bases at J, with 10 bases between the two ends. CDR1 and CDR2 from the germline V gene are MNHEY and SVGEGT. CDR3 coding DNA: TGTGCCAGCAGTTACTATATAGGAGGTGAAGCTTTCTTT. This gives the protein CASSYYIGGEAFF.

The rearrangement joins TRBV18 to TRBJ1-1; tentatively, D is TRBD1 (6 bases). V lost 3 bases to trimming and J lost 8 bases, with 10 bases between them. Per the germline V gene, CDR1 is KGHSH and CDR2 is LQKENI. This CDR3 contains 12 residues. CDR3 region: CASSPNREEAFF. CDR3 coding DNA: TGTGCCAGCTCACCTAACAGGGAAGAAGCTTTCTTT.

The chain uses TRBV2 and TRBJ1-1; D ambiguous. Germline V gives CDR1 SNHLY, CDR2 FYNNEI. The CDR3 sequence is 12 residues long. Trimming shortened V by 7 bases and J by 1 base, and 7 bases separated the two germline ends. The CDR3 spells CASTPENTEAFF. CDR3 bases: TGTGCCAGCACGCCCGAGAACACTGAAGCTTTCTTT.

The V call is TRBV29-1, the J call TRBJ1-2, with D possibly being TRBD1 (5 bases). Germline V lookup: CDR1 SQVTM, CDR2 ANQGSEA. Trimming cost V 8 bases and J 4 bases, with 20 bases left between them. This CDR3 comprises 14 residues. CDR3 coding DNA: TGCAGCATTAACGGACCCGGGACTTCCTATGGCTACACCTTC. Translation: CSINGPGTSYGYTF.

This clonotype occurred many times. V is TRBV7-3 and J is TRBJ2-7; D not certain. The CDR3 contains 14 residues. Germline V gene data show CDR1 as SGHTA and CDR2 as FQGTGA. Between the trimmed V and J ends, which lost 8 bases and 5 bases, there was a span of 19 bases. The CDR3 protein is CASATSPGDHEQYF. The CDR3 region has the DNA TGTGCCAGCGCTACAAGCCCCGGAGACCACGAGCAGTACTTC. The full variable domain, its missing parts supplied by reference TRBV7-3 and TRBJ2-7, is GAGVSQTPSNKVTEKGKYVELRCDPISGHTALYWYRQSLGQGPEFLIYFQGTGAADDSGLPNDRFFAVRPEGSVSTLKIQRTERGDSAVYLCASATSPGDHEQYFGPGTRLTVT.

This clonotype was seen ten or more times. This chain connects TRBV11-2 to TRBJ2-3; 16 bases match TRBD2. This CDR3 is built from 18 residues. Germline-derived CDR1 and CDR2 are SGHAT and FQNNGV. With 5 bases clipped from V and 5 bases from J, the junction kept 10 bases outside the gene matches. CDR3 in DNA: TGTGCCAGCAGCCGACAAGGGACTAGCGGGGGGGTAGGAGATACGCAGTATTTT. It specifies CASSRQGTSGGVGDTQYF.

This clonotype was counted at least ten times. This chain links TRBV7-2 with TRBJ2-5; 8 bases align to TRBD1. Germline V lookup: CDR1 SGHTA, CDR2 FQGNSA. This CDR3 has 14 amino acids. After removal of 6 bases from V and 4 bases from J, the junction contained 7 bases not matched to a gene. DNA for the CDR3: TGTGCCAGCAGTCCCGGGACAGGAGCAGAGACCCAGTACTTC. Protein product: CASSPGTGAETQYF.

This clonotype was observed many times. The chain couples TRBV7-9 to TRBJ1-1; 7 nucleotides line up with TRBD1. From germline, CDR1 is SEHNR and CDR2 FQNEAQ (reference sequence). This CDR3 spans 15 amino acids. V was pared by 5 bases and J by 1 base, with 7 bases of the junction left unmatched. CDR3 in DNA: TGTGCCAGCAGCCTCTCCAGGGGGGAGAACACTGAAGCTTTCTTT. This gives the protein CASSLSRGENTEAFF.

There are many counts of this clonotype. V gene TRBV7-6 combines with J gene TRBJ2-5; weak D call: TRBD1 (5 bases). CDR1 and CDR2 (germline): SGHVS, FNYEAQ. The germline V and J ends were trimmed by 5 bases and 5 bases, with 15 bases remaining between them. The CDR3 has 14 amino acids. The CDR3 coding sequence is TGTGCCAGCAGCCGAGGTCAAGGGGCGGAGACCCAGTACTTC. Amino acid sequence: CASSRGQGAETQYF.

This clonotype showed up just a few times. This rearrangement joins TRBV28 to TRBJ2-1, with 12 bases lining up with TRBD2. Trimming removed 4 bases from V and 2 bases from J; junction bases left unmatched: 6. The CDR3 loop spans 17 amino acids. CDR1 is MDHEN and CDR2 is SYDVKM in the germline V gene. CDR3 nucleotides: TGTGCCAGCAGTTCATTGGGACTAGCGGGCGCCTACAATGAGCAGTTCTTC. This encodes CASSSLGLAGAYNEQFF.

The V call is TRBV20-1, the J call TRBJ2-1; possible D gene TRBD2, 6 bases. V was cut by 5 bases and J by 4 bases, with 18 bases left in between. The CDR3 runs to 15 residues. The germline gives CDR1 DFQATT, CDR2 SNEGSKA (reference sequence). CDR3: CSAHAAGLGYNEQFF. In DNA form, the CDR3 reads TGCAGTGCTCACGCTGCGGGGTTAGGTTACAATGAGCAGTTCTTC.

This chain joins TRBV6-5 and TRBJ1-1; tentatively, D is TRBD1 (5 bases). CDR3 length: 15 residues. Germline values: CDR1 MNHEY, CDR2 SVGAGI. Trimming removed 2 bases from V and 0 bases from J, with 10 bases in between. The CDR3 nucleotides are TGTGCCAGCAGTTACGGTGGGGGGATGAACACTGAAGCTTTCTTT. Its translation: CASSYGGGMNTEAFF.

This clonotype was counted at least ten times. J is TRBJ2-1 and V is TRBV12-3 or TRBV12-4; 9 bases are shared with TRBD2. The CDR3 covers 14 residues. V was clipped by 8 bases and J by 4 bases; unmatched bases: 6. The CDR3 here is CASGRREGYNEQFF. The DNA for the CDR3 is TGTGCCAGCGGTAGGCGGGAGGGATACAATGAGCAGTTCTTC.

V gene TRBV4-1 combines with J gene TRBJ1-3; D gene ambiguous. The germline V and J ends were trimmed by 1 base and 0 bases, with 7 bases remaining between them. This CDR3 contains 15 residues. The germline V gene has CDR1 MGHRA and CDR2 YSYEKL. CDR3 amino acids: CASSQVDFSGNTIYF. DNA for the CDR3: TGCGCCAGCAGCCAAGTGGACTTCTCTGGAAACACCATATATTTT.

This clonotype has a count of ten or more. The chain combines TRBV2 with TRBJ1-1, with a possible D match to TRBD1 (5 bases). The CDR3 sequence is 13 residues long. Trimming removed 10 bases at V and 0 bases at J, with 12 bases between. Germline V gene sequence: CDR1 SNHLY, CDR2 FYNNEI. The CDR3 region is CATSGQMNTEAFF. CDR3 coding DNA: TGTGCCACTTCAGGACAAATGAACACTGAAGCTTTCTTT.

J is TRBJ2-7 and V is TRBV14, with D possibly TRBD1 on 5 matching bases. The V end lost 0 bases, the J end lost 7 bases, and 10 bases lay between the germline ends. Germline V gives CDR1 SGHDN, CDR2 FVKESK. The CDR3 is made up of 13 amino acids. As DNA, the CDR3 is TGTGCCAGCAGCCAAGATCCCAGGGCGGAGCAGTACTTC. Its protein product is CASSQDPRAEQYF.

This clonotype was recorded many times. The gene calls are TRBV6-1 and TRBJ1-2; TRBD1 matches 8 bases. J gave up 4 bases and V 6 bases, and 7 bases lay outside the gene matches. Germline CDR1 reads MNHNS; CDR2 reads SASEGT. The length of the CDR3 is 14 residues. CDR3 protein: CASRVRQGSYGYTF. In DNA, the CDR3 is TGTGCCAGCAGGGTCAGACAGGGGAGCTATGGCTACACCTTC.

V usage is TRBV20-1 and J usage is TRBJ2-5; D might be TRBD1 (8 bases). V was clipped by 1 base and J by 0 bases, with 21 bases between them. Germline loops: CDR1 DFQATT, CDR2 SNEGSKA (reference sequence). CDR3 size: 18 residues. The CDR3 loop is CSARGVDREGYYQETQYF. CDR3 DNA: TGCAGTGCTAGAGGAGTGGACAGGGAGGGCTACTACCAAGAGACCCAGTACTTC.

This clonotype was recorded at least ten times. The chain recombines TRBV12-3 or TRBV12-4 with TRBJ2-1, with D perhaps matching TRBD2 (6 bases). The CDR3 sequence is 16 residues long. Deletions cut 0 bases from V and 5 bases from J, with 14 bases between. The CDR3 loop reads CASSLARAGFDNEQFF. The CDR3 bases are TGTGCCAGCAGTTTAGCGCGCGCGGGGTTCGACAATGAGCAGTTCTTC.

This clonotype was seen repeatedly, ten times or more. V is TRBV7-8 and J is TRBJ1-5; the D is unclear. The V and J ends lost 5 bases and 8 bases respectively, with 19 bases between them. The CDR3 sequence is 15 residues long. The V gene's germline CDR1 is SGHVS and CDR2 FQNEAQ. CDR3 amino acids: CASSPRRDRMEPQHF. The CDR3 coding sequence is TGTGCCAGCAGCCCCCGTCGCGACCGGATGGAGCCCCAGCATTTT. Full variable domain (rest looked up from reference TRBV7-8 and TRBJ1-5): GAGVSQSPRYKVAKRGQDVALRCDPISGHVSLFWYQQALGQGPEFLTYFQNEAQLDKSGLPSDRFFAERPEGSVSTLKIQRTQQEDSAVYLCASSPRRDRMEPQHFGDGTRLSIL.

The V gene is TRBV9, the J gene TRBJ2-6, with 7 bases aligning to TRBD2. The CDR3 has 18 amino acids. Per germline, CDR1 SGDLS and CDR2 YYNGEE. Losses at the gene ends were 0 bases for V and 3 bases for J; bases not matched to a gene: 9. The chain's CDR3 is CASSVGRWGGSGANVLTF. In DNA, the CDR3 is TGTGCCAGCAGCGTAGGGCGCTGGGGGGGAAGTGGGGCCAACGTCCTGACTTTC.

This clonotype was detected only once. This rearrangement joins TRBV9 to TRBJ1-2; tentative D call: TRBD1 (6 bases). The CDR3 runs to 15 residues. CDR1 is SGDLS, CDR2 YYNGEE, per germline. The V end lost 3 bases, the J end lost 2 bases, and 14 bases lay between the germline ends. The CDR3 reads CASSAGDTLNYGYTF. CDR3 coding DNA: TGTGCCAGCAGCGCCGGGGACACTTTAAACTATGGCTACACCTTC.